A selection of T cell receptor beta chains follows, all from one sample in a study of control samples from healthy donors and cancer patients. The data were produced by immunoSEQ multiplex PCR, yet TCRdb's version contains in-frame clones alone and is incomplete. Here the sample spans 65,000 to 100,000 clones, approximately 87% being singletons. Material: blood. These receptors were taken from a man aged 45-65 years in good health. The CDR3 runs from the conserved cysteine through the conserved F or W. The D gene is left open where the match is weak. Expanded clones are given a class, and other clones once, few, many or no size at all.

CDR3aa | CDR3nt | j_gene | abundance | d_gene | v_gene
CASSQGQSTNYGYTF | TGCGCCAGCAGCCAGGGACAGTCGACTAACTATGGCTACACCTTC | TRBJ1-2 | few | TRBD1 | TRBV4-3
CASRTGRFNEQFF | TGTGCCAGCCGGACAGGGCGCTTCAATGAGCAGTTCTTC | TRBJ2-1 | . | TRBD1 | TRBV6-5
CASSPQRGGRDEQFF | TGTGCCAGCTCACCACAGCGGGGGGGCCGCGATGAGCAGTTCTTC | TRBJ2-1 | . | TRBD2 | TRBV18
CASSPRTSPYEQYF | TGTGCCAGCAGCCCTCGGACTAGCCCTTACGAGCAGTACTTC | TRBJ2-7 | . | TRBD2 | TRBV13
CASSQEKGLGYEQYF | TGTGCCAGCAGCCAAGAGAAAGGGCTTGGCTACGAGCAGTACTTC | TRBJ2-7 | . | . | TRBV4-2
CASSLAPHEQFF | TGTGCCAGCAGCTTGGCCCCCCATGAGCAGTTCTTC | TRBJ2-1 | . | . | TRBV5-5
CAISDYSPAEETQYF | TGTGCCATCAGTGACTACTCGCCAGCGGAAGAGACCCAGTACTTC | TRBJ2-5 | . | . | TRBV10-3
CASSLVSGPHTGELFF | TGTGCCAGCAGTTTAGTTAGCGGGCCTCACACCGGGGAGCTGTTTTTT | TRBJ2-2 | . | TRBD2 | TRBV27
CASSQAGTTDTQYF | TGTGCCAGCAGCCAAGCAGGCACCACAGATACGCAGTATTTT | TRBJ2-3 | . | . | TRBV4-2
CAISEVRGLGYTF | TGTGCCATCAGTGAGGTGAGGGGGCTTGGCTACACCTTC | TRBJ1-2 | . | TRBD1 | TRBV10-3
CASSYRSNQPQHF | TGTGCCAGCAGTTACAGATCTAATCAGCCCCAGCATTTT | TRBJ1-5 | . | . | TRBV6-6
CASSQAGVGGNEQFF | TGTGCCAGCAGCCAAGCGGGGGTAGGGGGCAATGAGCAGTTCTTC | TRBJ2-1 | . | . | TRBV14
CAISESFGRESGGANVLTF | TGTGCCATCAGTGAGTCATTCGGTAGGGAAAGTGGTGGGGCCAACGTCCTGACTTTC | TRBJ2-6 | once | . | TRBV10-3
CASSFWSGKGLASYEQYF | TGTGCCAGCAGCTTCTGGTCAGGGAAGGGACTAGCGTCCTACGAGCAGTACTTC | TRBJ2-7 | . | TRBD2 | TRBV5-4
CASSQIAGGGTGELFF | TGCGCCAGCAGCCAAATAGCGGGAGGGGGAACCGGGGAGCTGTTTTTT | TRBJ2-2 | . | TRBD2 | TRBV4-1